A selection of T cell receptor beta chains follows, all from one sample in a study of PD-1 blockade in mismatch repair-deficient tumors. Sequencing used immunoSEQ multiplex PCR; TCRdb keeps in-frame clones, though not all of them. This table has fewer than 20,000 clones, about four fifths appearing once. Sequenced material: PBMCs, taken 4 weeks after starting pembrolizumab. Receptor source: an adult with mismatch repair-deficient cancer. Both conserved end residues are part of each CDR3. Each record gives: V gene, D gene, J gene, CDR3 protein. The D gene is left open where the match is weak.

TRBV4-1	-	TRBJ1-2	CASSQLPNYGYTF
TRBV30	TRBD2	TRBJ2-7	CAWRGWGGREQYF
TRBV18	-	TRBJ1-1	CASSRETFMNTEAFF
TRBV19	-	TRBJ2-5	CASSLLPRQETQYF
TRBV7-9	TRBD2	TRBJ2-1	CASSLGEGWNEQFF
TRBV2	TRBD1	TRBJ1-1	CASSMRQGNTEAFF
TRBV6-5	-	TRBJ1-3	CASSYDRSNTIYF
TRBV30	TRBD1	TRBJ1-1	CAWSVEGAAGEAFF
TRBV11-2	TRBD2	TRBJ2-1	CASSLVGTSLYNEQFF
TRBV27	-	TRBJ1-1	CASSFFDRLGEAFF
TRBV7-9	TRBD1	TRBJ2-5	CASSSFRGQVETQYF
TRBV6-1	-	TRBJ1-5	CASSPRQTDQPQHF
TRBV9	TRBD2	TRBJ2-1	CASSPRIGLAGGRSYNEQFF
TRBV29-1	TRBD1	TRBJ1-5	CSVATTGDQPQHF
TRBV4-1	TRBD1	TRBJ2-3	CASSQDGGTVDTQYF
TRBV2	-	TRBJ2-6	CASRVEYSGANVLTF
TRBV7-3	TRBD2	TRBJ2-5	CASSRTGTTLIETQYF
TRBV30	-	-	CAWRGTGVSYNEQFF
TRBV11-2	TRBD2	TRBJ2-3	CASSRRPSGRATDTQYF
TRBV5-1	TRBD2	TRBJ2-7	CASSFALGLAGAYEQYF
TRBV15	-	TRBJ1-3	CATSRDWPGAGNTIYF
TRBV5-6	-	TRBJ1-2	CASSLRAGQYYGYTF
TRBV11-3	TRBD2	TRBJ2-5	CASSRGRLAGNQETQYF
TRBV18	TRBD2	TRBJ2-3	CASSSSSGNIDTQYF
TRBV19	TRBD1	TRBJ2-7	CASSIPGQAYEQYF
TRBV25-1	-	TRBJ2-7	CASSDSPGSFPPYEQYF
TRBV5-1	-	TRBJ2-4	CASRATGTVKNIQYF
TRBV27	TRBD1	TRBJ1-2	CASRVQGNYGYTF